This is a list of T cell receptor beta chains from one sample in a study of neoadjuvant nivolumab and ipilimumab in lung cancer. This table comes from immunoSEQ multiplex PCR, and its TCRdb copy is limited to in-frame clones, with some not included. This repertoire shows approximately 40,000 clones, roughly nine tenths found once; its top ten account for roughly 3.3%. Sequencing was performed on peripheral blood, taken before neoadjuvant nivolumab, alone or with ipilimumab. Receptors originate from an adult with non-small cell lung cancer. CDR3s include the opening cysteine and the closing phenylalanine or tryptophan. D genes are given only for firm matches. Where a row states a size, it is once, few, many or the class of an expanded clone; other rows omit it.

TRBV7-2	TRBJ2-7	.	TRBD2	CASSQAASGTGSYEQYF	TGTGCCAGCAGCCAGGCGGCTAGCGGGACCGGCTCCTACGAGCAGTACTTC
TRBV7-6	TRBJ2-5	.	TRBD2	CASSLGAGTNQETQYF	TGTGCCAGCAGCTTAGGGGCCGGGACTAACCAAGAGACCCAGTACTTC
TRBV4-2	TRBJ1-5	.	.	CASSQDRGSSTNQPQHF	TGTGCCAGCAGCCAAGATCGTGGAAGTTCAACCAATCAGCCCCAGCATTTT
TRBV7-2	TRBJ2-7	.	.	CASSLELDEQYF	TGTGCCAGCAGCTTAGAATTAGACGAGCAGTACTTC
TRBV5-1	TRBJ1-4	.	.	CASSLGGRDEKLFF	TGCGCCAGCAGCCTCGGGGGGCGGGATGAAAAACTGTTTTTT
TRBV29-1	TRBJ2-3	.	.	CSGHTDTQYF	TGCAGCGGTCACACAGATACGCAGTATTTT
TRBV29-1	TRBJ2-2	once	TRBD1	CSVDVAGGGELFF	TGCAGCGTTGATGTGGCAGGGGGAGGGGAGCTGTTTTTT
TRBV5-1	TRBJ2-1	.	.	CASSLSGSSYNEQFF	TGCGCCAGCAGCTTATCAGGGAGCTCCTACAATGAGCAGTTCTTC
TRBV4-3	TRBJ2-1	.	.	CASSQEGTDYNEQFF	TGCGCCAGCAGCCAAGAAGGGACGGACTACAATGAGCAGTTCTTC
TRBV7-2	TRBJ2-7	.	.	CASSPNVNEQYF	TGTGCCAGCAGCCCAAACGTCAACGAGCAGTACTTC
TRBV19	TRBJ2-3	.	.	CASRSADTQYF	TGTGCCAGTAGGAGCGCAGATACGCAGTATTTT
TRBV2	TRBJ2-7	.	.	CASRPRTYEQYF	TGTGCCAGTCGTCCCCGAACCTACGAGCAGTACTTC
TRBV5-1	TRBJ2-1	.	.	CASSLVRGRGYNEQFF	TGCGCCAGCAGCTTGGTTAGGGGGAGGGGGTACAATGAGCAGTTCTTC
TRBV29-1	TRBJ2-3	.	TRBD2	CSVGGTSGRSQGTDTQYF	TGCAGCGTTGGCGGGACTAGCGGGAGGAGTCAAGGCACAGATACGCAGTATTTT
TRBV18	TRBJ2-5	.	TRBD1	CASSAGTGRASPETQYF	TGTGCCAGCTCAGCCGGGACAGGGCGGGCTAGCCCAGAGACCCAGTACTTC
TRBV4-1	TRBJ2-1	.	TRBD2	CASSQTSGSRGNEQFF	TGCGCCAGCAGCCAGACTAGCGGGAGTAGGGGCAATGAGCAGTTCTTC
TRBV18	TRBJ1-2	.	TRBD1	CASSPPHRGDYGYTF	TGTGCCAGCTCACCACCGCACAGGGGGGACTATGGCTACACCTTC
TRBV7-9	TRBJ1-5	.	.	CASSSGAGAFGQPQHF	TGTGCCAGCAGCTCAGGCGCGGGGGCTTTTGGTCAGCCCCAGCATTTT
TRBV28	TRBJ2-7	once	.	CASSLPKGYEQYF	TGTGCCAGCAGTTTACCGAAGGGCTACGAGCAGTACTTC
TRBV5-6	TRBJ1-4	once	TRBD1	CASSTGTGSGEKLFF	TGTGCCAGCAGTACCGGGACAGGGTCGGGTGAAAAACTGTTTTTT
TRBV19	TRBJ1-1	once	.	CASSIESQREAFF	TGTGCCAGTAGTATAGAGAGTCAGCGAGAAGCTTTCTTT
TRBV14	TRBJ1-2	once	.	CASSPDRGGSIYNYGYTF	TGTGCCAGCAGCCCAGATCGGGGAGGTAGTATTTATAACTATGGCTACACCTTC
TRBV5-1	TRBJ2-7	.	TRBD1	CASSLEDRVDEQYF	TGCGCCAGCAGCTTGGAGGACAGGGTCGACGAGCAGTACTTC
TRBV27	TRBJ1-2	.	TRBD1	CASSLFAGTGFYGYTF	TGTGCCAGCAGTTTATTCGCCGGGACAGGGTTCTATGGCTACACCTTC
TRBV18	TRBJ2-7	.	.	CASSPGGASEQYF	TGTGCCAGCTCACCTGGTGGAGCGTCCGAGCAGTACTTC
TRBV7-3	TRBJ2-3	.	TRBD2	CASSPAGGRETDTQYF	TGTGCCAGCAGCCCGGCCGGCGGGAGGGAAACAGATACGCAGTATTTT
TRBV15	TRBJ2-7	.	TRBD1	CATSRGQESYEQYF	TGTGCCACCAGCAGGGGACAGGAATCCTACGAGCAGTACTTC
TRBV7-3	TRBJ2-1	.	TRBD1	CASSMTGGHEQFF	TGTGCCAGCAGCATGACAGGGGGTCATGAGCAGTTCTTC
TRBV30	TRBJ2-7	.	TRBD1	CAWSADRGLSYEQYF	TGTGCCTGGAGCGCAGACAGGGGCCTTTCCTACGAGCAGTACTTC
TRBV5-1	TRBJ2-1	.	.	CASSIGLAYTNEQFF	TGCGCCAGCAGCATTGGGCTAGCGTATACTAATGAGCAGTTCTTC
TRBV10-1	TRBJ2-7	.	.	CASSPGTLSYEQYF	TGCGCCAGCAGTCCCGGGACTCTCTCCTACGAGCAGTACTTC
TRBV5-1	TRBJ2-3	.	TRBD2	CASSLGLAETDTQYF	TGCGCCAGCAGCCTCGGACTAGCGGAAACAGATACGCAGTATTTT
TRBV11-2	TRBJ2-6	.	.	CASSLDHNRFSGANVLTF	TGTGCCAGCAGCTTAGATCATAACCGTTTCTCTGGGGCCAACGTCCTGACTTTC
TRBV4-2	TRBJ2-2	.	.	CASSPGVGAGGELFF	TGTGCCAGCAGTCCCGGCGTGGGAGCGGGCGGGGAGCTGTTTTTT
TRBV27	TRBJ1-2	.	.	CASSLSRVDYGYTF	TGTGCCAGCAGTCTATCCCGGGTTGACTATGGCTACACCTTC
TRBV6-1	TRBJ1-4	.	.	CASSGRIGSTNEKLFF	TGTGCCAGCAGTGGCCGTATCGGATCAACTAATGAAAAACTGTTTTTT
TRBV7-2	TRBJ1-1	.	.	CASSLIEGLEAFF	TGTGCCAGCAGCTTAATCGAGGGCCTTGAAGCTTTCTTT
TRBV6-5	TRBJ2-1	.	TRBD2	CASSSSGFVNEQFF	TGTGCCAGCAGTTCTAGCGGGTTTGTCAATGAGCAGTTCTTC
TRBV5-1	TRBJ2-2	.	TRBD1	CASSFGQEATGELFF	TGCGCCAGCAGCTTTGGACAGGAAGCAACCGGGGAGCTGTTTTTT
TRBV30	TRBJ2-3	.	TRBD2	CAWSWASGGGTDTQYF	TGTGCCTGGAGTTGGGCTAGCGGGGGGGGCACAGATACGCAGTATTTT
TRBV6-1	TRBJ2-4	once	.	CASSEAGTNIQYF	TGTGCCAGCAGTGAAGCGGGCACAAACATTCAGTACTTC
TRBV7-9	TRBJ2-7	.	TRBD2	CAGGGLAGVVSF	TGTGCCGGAGGTGGGCTAGCGGGAGTGGTTAGCTTC
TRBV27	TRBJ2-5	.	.	CASSLSGETQYF	TGTGCCAGCAGTTTATCAGGCGAGACCCAGTACTTC
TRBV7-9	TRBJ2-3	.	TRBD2	CASTLVAGGLSDTQYF	TGTGCCAGCACTCTAGTAGCGGGAGGGCTCTCAGATACGCAGTATTTT
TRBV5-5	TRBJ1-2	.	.	CASMVQGAYGYTF	TGTGCCAGCATGGTCCAGGGAGCCTATGGCTACACCTTC
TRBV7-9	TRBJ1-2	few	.	CASSPSRGTAYGYTF	TGTGCCAGCAGCCCCTCCCGGGGCACGGCCTATGGCTACACCTTC
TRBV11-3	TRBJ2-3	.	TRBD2	CASSVGTSGSTDTQYF	TGTGCCAGCAGCGTCGGGACTAGCGGGAGTACAGATACGCAGTATTTT
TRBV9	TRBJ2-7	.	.	CASSPLEWSYEQYF	TGTGCCAGCAGCCCCTTAGAGTGGTCCTACGAGCAGTACTTC
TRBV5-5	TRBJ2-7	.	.	CASSLVIPGSFYEQYF	TGTGCCAGCAGCTTGGTTATTCCAGGGAGTTTCTACGAGCAGTACTTC
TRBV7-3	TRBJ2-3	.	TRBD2	CASSRGTSGSAQYF	TGTGCCAGCAGCCGCGGGACTAGCGGATCGGCGCAGTATTTT
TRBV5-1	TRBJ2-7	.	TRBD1	CASSSGGQVSYEQYF	TGCGCCAGCAGCTCCGGAGGACAGGTTTCCTACGAGCAGTACTTC
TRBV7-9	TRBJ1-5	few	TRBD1	CASSPGAGGNQPQHF	TGTGCCAGCAGCCCCGGGGCAGGGGGAAATCAGCCCCAGCATTTT
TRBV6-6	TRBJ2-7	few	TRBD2	CASIAGDSYEQYF	TGTGCCAGCATAGCGGGGGATTCCTACGAGCAGTACTTC